Listed below are T cell receptor beta chains from one sample, sequenced in a study of blood T cell repertoires in COVID-19. Sequenced by immunoSEQ multiplex PCR; TCRdb stores in-frame clones only, minus some. The table shows hundreds of thousands of clones, with approximately 90% occurring only once. Material for sequencing was peripheral blood. These receptors were taken from a woman under 30 who had recovered from COVID-19. Both conserved end residues are part of each CDR3. The D gene is left open where the match is weak. Some rows have no size entry. The others give once, few or many, or a class for an expanded clone.

15 TRBD1 TRBJ1-6 few TRBV6-6 TGTGCCAGCTTGTGGGACAGGGGGCGAAGTTCACCCCTCCACTTT CASLWDRGRSSPLHF
13 TRBD1 TRBJ1-1 - TRBV19 TGTGCCAGTCAGGGACAGGGGGCCGGTGAAGCTTTCTTT CASQGQGAGEAFF
14 TRBD2 TRBJ2-1 once TRBV10-2 TGCGCCAGCAGTGCGGCGGGAGGGCCCTATGAGCAGTTCTTC CASSAAGGPYEQFF
16 TRBD2 TRBJ2-1 - TRBV28 TGTGCCAGCAGACCAGGGGGGACTAGCGGCTACAATGAGCAGTTCTTC CASRPGGTSGYNEQFF
19 - TRBJ2-1 - TRBV27 TGTGCCAGCAGTTTATCCCCCCCGGGGGTCCGGCGGTCCAACAATGAGCAGTTCTTC CASSLSPPGVRRSNNEQFF
13 - TRBJ1-2 - TRBV10-3 TGTGCCATCAGCCGGGTGGATTTCTATGGCTACACCTTC CAISRVDFYGYTF
16 TRBD1 TRBJ1-2 - TRBV6-4 TGTGCCAGCAGGGGGTATGACAGGGCGGGGAACTATGGCTACACCTTC CASRGYDRAGNYGYTF
14 TRBD1 TRBJ1-2 - TRBV4-3 TGCGCCAGCAGCCCGGACAGGGTCTTTGATGGCTACACCTTC CASSPDRVFDGYTF
16 TRBD1 TRBJ1-1 - TRBV5-1 TGCGCCAGCAGCTCCACCCCGGACAGGTCGGGCACTGAAGCTTTCTTT CASSSTPDRSGTEAFF
14 - TRBJ1-2 - TRBV10-3 TGTGCCATCAGTGTCGCGACAGAACCACCGGCTATTACCTTC CAISVATEPPAITF
15 TRBD2 TRBJ2-3 - TRBV7-9 TGTGCCAGCAGCTTTAGCGGGAGTGTGACAGATACGCAGTATTTT CASSFSGSVTDTQYF
16 - TRBJ1-5 - TRBV30 TGTGCCTGGAGTGTACGGGCCGTTCTTCGGGGACAGCCCCAGCATTTT CAWSVRAVLRGQPQHF
13 TRBD1 TRBJ1-2 - TRBV7-2 TGTGCCAGCAGCTTAGGACAGGGTTGGGGCTACACCTTC CASSLGQGWGYTF
14 - TRBJ1-1 - TRBV6-2/TRBV6-3 TGTGCCAGCAGTCCCCGGGGATCCGGCACTGAAGCTTTCTTT CASSPRGSGTEAFF
15 - TRBJ1-1 - TRBV3-1/TRBV3-2 TGTGCCAGCAGCCCTTGGCAGGGGATGAACACTGAAGCTTTCTTT CASSPWQGMNTEAFF
16 TRBD1 TRBJ1-6 - TRBV27 TGTGCCAGCAGTTTCAGGGACAGCTCCTATAATTCACCCCTCCACTTT CASSFRDSSYNSPLHF
15 TRBD1 TRBJ1-3 - TRBV30 TGTGCCTGGAGCCCGGGACAGGGCTCTGGAAACACCATATATTTT CAWSPGQGSGNTIYF
15 - TRBJ2-1 - TRBV7-2 TGTGCCAGCAGCTTCCTTCAAGCGAACTACAATGAGCAGTTCTTC CASSFLQANYNEQFF
14 - TRBJ1-2 few TRBV7-9 TGTGCCAGCAGCTTACGTCCGCCCCGGGAGGGCTACACCTTC CASSLRPPREGYTF
16 TRBD2 TRBJ2-1 - TRBV20-1 TGCAGTGCTAGTGGTAGTAGCGGGAGCTCCTACAATGAGCAGTTCTTC CSASGSSGSSYNEQFF
12 - TRBJ2-6 - TRBV29-1 TGCAGTGCACTCTCTGGGGCCAACGTCCTGACTTTC CSALSGANVLTF
15 - TRBJ2-3 - TRBV5-1 TGCGCCAGCAGCTTGGAAACAGCACCCACAGATACGCAGTATTTT CASSLETAPTDTQYF
14 TRBD1 TRBJ2-5 - TRBV9 TGTGCCAGCAGTTTGCAAGACAGGGGCCAGACCCAGTACTTC CASSLQDRGQTQYF
16 TRBD2 TRBJ2-2 - TRBV7-8 TGTGCCAGCAGCTTTGGGACTAGCGGGAATGGCGGGGAGCTGTTTTTT CASSFGTSGNGGELFF
15 - TRBJ2-3 - TRBV5-6 TGTGCCAGCAGCAATCGCGGGTCTATCACAGATACGCAGTATTTT CASSNRGSITDTQYF
15 TRBD1 TRBJ1-2 - TRBV18 TGTGCCAGCTCACCAAGACAGGGTGGTAACTATGGCTACACCTTC CASSPRQGGNYGYTF
13 - TRBJ1-1 - TRBV5-1 TGCGCCAGCAGACTCGCGTCCCTTTTCGAAGCTTTCTTT CASRLASLFEAFF
13 - TRBJ2-3 once TRBV5-8 TGTGCCAGCAGTCTATCCCGACTTAATACGCAGTATTTT CASSLSRLNTQYF
15 - TRBJ2-1 - TRBV24-1 TGTGCCACCAGTGATTTGCAGGGCCCCGAGGATGAGCAGTTCTTC CATSDLQGPEDEQFF
18 - TRBJ1-4 once TRBV18 TGTGCCAGCTCACTCCATGACAGGCCCACCCTTACTAATGAAAAACTGTTTTTT CASSLHDRPTLTNEKLFF
18 TRBD2 TRBJ2-3 - TRBV4-3 TGCGCCAGCAGCCAAGTCGGGTTCCGGGGGGGCAGGGGAGATACGCAGTATTTT CASSQVGFRGGRGDTQYF
17 TRBD2 TRBJ2-1 - TRBV27 TGTGCCACCCGTAGCGGGAGGGCGATCAGCTCCTACAATGAGCAGTTCTTC CATRSGRAISSYNEQFF
15 TRBD2 TRBJ2-5 - TRBV5-1 TGCGCCAGCAGCTTGGAGGGACTAGAAGGGGAGACCCAGTACTTC CASSLEGLEGETQYF
15 TRBD1 TRBJ2-1 - TRBV5-6 TGTGCCAGCAGGGTACAGGGGGGCTCCTACAATGAGCAGTTCTTC CASRVQGGSYNEQFF
13 - TRBJ1-2 - TRBV7-2 TGTGCCAGCAGCTTAGGGGGAGACTATGGCTACACCTTC CASSLGGDYGYTF
14 TRBD1 TRBJ1-2 - TRBV24-1 TGTGCCACCAGTTCCGGGACAGCAAAAGGGGGCTACACCTTC CATSSGTAKGGYTF
15 TRBD1 TRBJ1-1 - TRBV4-3 TGCGCCAGCAGCCAACCGGGACAGACAAACACTGAAGCTTTCTTT CASSQPGQTNTEAFF
16 TRBD1 TRBJ1-3 few TRBV6-1 TGTGCCAGCAGTGCCCGACAGGGGAGCTCTGGAAACACCATATATTTT CASSARQGSSGNTIYF